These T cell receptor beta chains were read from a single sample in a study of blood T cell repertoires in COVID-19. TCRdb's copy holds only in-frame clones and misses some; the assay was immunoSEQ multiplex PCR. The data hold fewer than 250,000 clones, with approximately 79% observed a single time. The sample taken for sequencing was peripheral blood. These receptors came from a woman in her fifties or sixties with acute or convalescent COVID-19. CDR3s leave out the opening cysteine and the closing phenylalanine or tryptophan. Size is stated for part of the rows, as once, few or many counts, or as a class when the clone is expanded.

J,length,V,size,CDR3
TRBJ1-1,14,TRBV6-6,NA,ASSYGDRSPNTEAF
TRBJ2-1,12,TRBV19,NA,ASTLAGVYNEQF
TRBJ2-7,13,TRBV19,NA,ASSIGLAWTYEQY
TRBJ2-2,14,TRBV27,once,ASSPRLAGDTGELF
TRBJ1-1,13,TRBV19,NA,ASRPGQGGITEAF
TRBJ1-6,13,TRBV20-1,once,SASAGQGGNSPLH
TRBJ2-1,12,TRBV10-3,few,AVGQGMISNEQF
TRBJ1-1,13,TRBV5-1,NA,ASSLFGDGNTEAF
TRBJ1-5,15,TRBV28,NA,ASNGPNTGGEHQPQH
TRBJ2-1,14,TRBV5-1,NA,ASSPGLAGGPNEQF
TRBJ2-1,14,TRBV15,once,ATSRDLGLGYNEQF
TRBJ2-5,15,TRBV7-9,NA,ASSLGGSGSESKTQY
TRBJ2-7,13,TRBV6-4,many,ASSDSGPRAYEQY
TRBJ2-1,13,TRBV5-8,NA,ASSYSGRPYNEQF
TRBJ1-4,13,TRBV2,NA,ASRPGESSNEKLF
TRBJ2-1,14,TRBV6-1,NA,ASSGTSGGSYNEQF
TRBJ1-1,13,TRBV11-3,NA,ASSLDGTLNTEAF
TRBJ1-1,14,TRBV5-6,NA,ASSPGWASAGTEAF
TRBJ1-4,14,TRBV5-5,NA,ASSLVSTTTNEKLF
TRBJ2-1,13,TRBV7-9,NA,ASSLQGAEYNEQF
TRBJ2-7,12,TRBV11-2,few,ASSTHWTGYEQY
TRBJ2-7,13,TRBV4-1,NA,ASSQDPQGNYEQY
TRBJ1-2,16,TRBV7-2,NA,ASRQEGGGTGVDRGYT
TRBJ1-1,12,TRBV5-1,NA,ASSLQGMNTEAF
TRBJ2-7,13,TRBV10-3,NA,AISGDRSGSYEQY
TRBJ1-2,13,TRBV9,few,ASSVRQGLNYGYT